The entry below describes one T cell receptor (beta chain). The antigen is unknown. The data are from a study of T-cell reconstitution after alpha-beta-depleted transplantation in children. The study, taken as a whole, reports: Reportedly, alpha-beta T cells present about two months post-transplant originated from several hundred expanded clones of graft origin. Some patients' high day-60 TCRbeta diversity was traced to surviving recipient T cells and thymic progenitors. At the one-year point after transplant, T-cell counts and TCRbeta diversity were found to come mostly from T cells that had been newly produced.

The trim removed 5 bases at V and 4 bases at J, leaving 13 bases unmatched. This CDR3 region has 18 residues. CDR1 is DFQATT and CDR2 is SNEGSKA in the germline V gene (reference sequence). The authors prepared the TCRbeta library with unique molecular identifiers. TCRdb re-called the PCR reads with MiXCR, one entry per CDR3 protein. The sample has 500,000 to 600,000 distinct CDR3 sequences; 27% are singletons. The TCR comes from a boy less than two years old with Wiskott-Aldrich syndrome, due to receive a stem cell transplant. V is TRBV20-1 and J is TRBJ2-1; TRBD2 matches at 14 bases. This specimen consisted of PBMCs, obtained before TCRalphabeta/CD19-depleted stem cell transplant. CDR3 residues: CSAPGLAGATRGYNEQFF. The CDR3 coding sequence is TGCAGTGCTCCGGGACTAGCGGGAGCCACCCGGGGGTACAATGAGCAGTTCTTC.